Here is one T cell receptor beta chain with its context. The CDR3 has 13 residues. From germline, CDR1 is LNHDA and CDR2 SQIVND (reference sequence). V was shortened by 9 bases and J by 0 bases, with 11 bases between the two germline ends. These data belong to a study of blood T cell repertoires in COVID-19. Study-level background: T cells, B-cell-depleted T cells, or PBMCs supplied cDNA or gDNA.

Per the original methods: The authors estimated nucleated cell counts from reference gene primer amplification. Assay used: immunoSEQ multiplex PCR; TCRdb lists only in-frame clones, some missing. The V and J calls and clone size are taken from that table; D and trimming were inferred from the DNA. This sample has tens of thousands of clones, with about 90% found just once. This sequence originates from a human donor in a cohort sampled during active COVID-19. The chain recombines TRBV19 with TRBJ1-1, with D perhaps matching TRBD1 (5 bases). The sample comprised peripheral blood. CDR3 bases: TGTGCCAGCGGAGGGGTTATGAACACTGAAGCTTTCTTT. Amino acids: CASGGVMNTEAFF. The full variable domain, rest sourced from reference TRBV19 and TRBJ1-1, is DGGITQSPKYLFRKEGQNVTLSCEQNLNHDAMYWYRQDPGQGLRLIYYSQIVNDFQKGDIAEGYSVSREKKESFPLTVTSAQKNPTAFYLCASGGVMNTEAFFGQGTRLTVV.